This TCR beta chain originates from a study of T cells in Graves' hyperthyroidism and ophthalmopathy. Germline values: CDR1 MNHEY, CDR2 SVGAGI. V lost 6 bases to trimming and J lost 5 bases; unmatched junction nucleotides: 8. The CDR3 is 14 residues long. The TCR beta CDR3 regions underwent amplification using RNA transcripts as the source. Researchers ran a first-round RT-PCR on the TCR CDR3 using the HTBI primer set. TCRdb reprocessed the multiplex PCR reads with MiXCR, giving one entry per CDR3 protein. The table has hundreds of thousands of distinct CDR3 sequences, 14% to 15% seen once; the top ten hold around 4.5%. Each ophthalmopathy patient scored at least 3 on the Clinical Activity Score and at least 4 on NOSPECS grade, with duration under 3 months. Uncontrolled infection, other autoimmune disease, pregnancy and lactation each barred patients from inclusion. This clonotype was counted ten times or more.

This chain connects TRBV6-5 to TRBJ2-7; TRBD1 agrees at 9 bases. Specimen: blood. The receptor's source is a woman aged 40-49 years with Graves' ophthalmopathy. For the CDR3, the DNA is TGTGCCAGCAGACCACAGGGGGCGATGAACGAGCAGTACTTC. Protein sequence: CASRPQGAMNEQYF.